The T cell receptor beta chain described here comes from a study of CD8+ T cells in alopecia areata. Findings of the study overall: More clonal than normal scalp was lesional scalp, particularly alopecia totalis/universalis. TCR sharing across patients was less clear than in mice, possibly HLA-related.

cDNA reverse transcribed from extracted RNA served as the sequencing template. Libraries were prepared by immunoSEQ multiplex PCR; TCRdb keeps only in-frame clonotypes and omits some of them. The sample has around 190,000 clones, around 50% seen once; the top ten hold approximately 4.9%. This CDR3 is 14 amino acids long. The ends lost 4 bases at V and 6 bases at J; junction bases unmatched: 9. Germline V gene data show CDR1 as SEHNR and CDR2 as FQNEAQ (reference sequence). As regards this clone: Antigen unknown.

V usage is TRBV7-9 and J usage is TRBJ2-7; TRBD1 agrees at 7 bases. The TCR was taken from a human donor in good health. The sample consisted of CD8+ T cells sorted from blood. CDR3: CASSSPGTVVEQYF. In nucleotides, the CDR3 is TGTGCCAGCAGCTCCCCCGGGACAGTGGTCGAGCAGTACTTC. Full variable domain (missing parts from reference TRBV7-9 and TRBJ2-7): DTGVSQNPRHKITKRGQNVTFRCDPISEHNRLYWYRQTLGQGPEFLTYFQNEAQLEKSRLLSDRFSAERPKGSFSTLEIQRTEQGDSAMYLCASSSPGTVVEQYFGPGTRLTVT.